This entry lists 5 T cell receptor beta chains sequenced from one sample in a study of T cell responses to AZD1222 COVID-19 vaccine. Libraries were prepared by immunoSEQ multiplex PCR; TCRdb keeps only in-frame clonotypes and omits some of them. Of about 140,000 clones listed, around nine tenths are singletons. The source was peripheral blood, collected on day 0 of AZD1222 vaccination. These receptors all come from an adult in good health.

The chain is built from TRBV19 and TRBJ2-1, with a weak D call TRBD1 (5 bases). CDR3 size: 13 residues. V lost 3 bases and J lost 9, with 12 bases in between. Germline V gene lookup returns CDR1 LNHDA and CDR2 SQIVND (reference sequence). CDR3 region: CASSIDQGREQFF. For the CDR3, the DNA is TGTGCCAGTAGTATTGACCAGGGTCGTGAGCAGTTCTTC.

The rearrangement joins TRBV28 to TRBJ1-3; D might be TRBD1 (5 bases). V lost 2 bases, J lost 4 bases, and 12 bases lay in between. The CDR3 runs to 15 residues. In germline, CDR1 is MDHEN, CDR2 SYDVKM. The CDR3 DNA is TGTGCCAGCAGTTTACGCAGACAGATCGGAAACACCATATATTTT. Its translation is CASSLRRQIGNTIYF.

The chain couples TRBV9 to TRBJ1-5, with D unresolved. V shed 0 bases and J shed 3 bases, with 4 bases lying between them. The CDR3 contains 13 residues. CDR1 and CDR2 (germline): SGDLS, YYNGEE. The CDR3 is CASSVEDNQPQHF. The CDR3, as DNA: TGTGCCAGCAGCGTAGAGGACAATCAGCCCCAGCATTTT.

The chain uses TRBV18 and TRBJ1-4, with a possible D match to TRBD1 (5 bases). Trimming took 6 bases from V and 2 from J, leaving 13 bases between them. The CDR3 sequence is 15 residues long. Germline assignment: CDR1 KGHSH and CDR2 LQKENI. CDR3 loop: CASSPQGGTNEKLFF. CDR3 bases: TGTGCCAGCTCCCCTCAGGGAGGGACTAATGAAAAACTGTTTTTT.

This clone showed up just once. The chain is built from TRBV28 and TRBJ1-1; D gene unclear. The CDR3 consists of 16 residues. Trimming pared 4 bases from V and 3 bases from J, leaving 18 bases between. Germline assignment: CDR1 MDHEN and CDR2 SYDVKM. Here the CDR3 DNA reads TGTGCCAGCAGTTCACGGAACAATCGTTTAGACACTGAAGCTTTCTTT. The encoded protein is CASSSRNNRLDTEAFF.